This TCR beta chain appears in the sequencing data of a study of blood T cell repertoires in COVID-19. Study background: Acute and convalescent COVID-19 specimens originated in the United States, Italy and Spain. From T cells, B-cell-depleted T cells, or PBMCs came the material, which was cDNA or gDNA.

This clone appeared a few times. Original data processing: Nucleated cell counts were estimated from reference gene primer amplification. Clones were sequenced by immunoSEQ multiplex PCR, and TCRdb holds only the in-frame ones, with some missing. That table is the source of V, J and clone size, and D and trimming were worked out from the DNA. The table records roughly 130,000 clones, 70% to 85% of them present only once. Trimming cost V 2 bases and J 1 base, with 8 bases left between them. The CDR3 runs 15 residues. The germline V gene encodes CDR1 SGHDN and CDR2 FVKESK. The source of this sequence is a woman in her 70s with acute or convalescent COVID-19. The chain uses TRBV14 and TRBJ2-2; D gene ambiguous. The sequenced sample consisted of peripheral blood. The CDR3 region is CASSQNPGNTGELFF. The DNA for the CDR3 is TGTGCCAGCAGCCAAAACCCAGGGAACACCGGGGAGCTGTTTTTT.